The 12 T cell receptor beta chains below all came from one sample that was sequenced in a study of T cells in Graves' hyperthyroidism and ophthalmopathy. There were TCR beta CDR3 regions amplified from RNA transcripts. When the TCR CDR3 underwent first-round RT-PCR, the HTBI primer set was used. Each CDR3 protein gets one entry after TCRdb re-called the multiplex PCR reads with MiXCR. The sample lists 300,000 to 500,000 distinct CDR3 sequences, more than 12% seen once, with around 27% in the top ten. The specimen sequenced was blood. These receptors were taken from a man aged 50 or older with Graves' ophthalmopathy.

This clonotype was counted ten times or more. The chain links TRBV29-1 to TRBJ1-2; D is uncertain. CDR3 length: 12 residues. Trimming left V 1 base short and J 4 bases short, with 7 bases between. The germline gives CDR1 SQVTM, CDR2 ANQGSEA. CDR3 amino acids: CSVEARIYGYTF. The DNA for the CDR3 is TGCAGCGTTGAAGCCAGGATCTATGGCTACACCTTC.

This clonotype showed up many times. CDR3 sequence reads: CSARDSSGSTEAFF. The CDR3 bases are TGCAGTGCTAGAGATTCTTCAGGCAGCACTGAAGCTTTCTTT. The chain uses TRBV20-1 and TRBJ1-1; D call uncertain. Trimming stripped 0 bases from V and 4 bases from J, with 12 bases between. CDR1 DFQATT and CDR2 SNEGSKA come from the germline V gene (reference sequence). This CDR3 spans 14 amino acids.

This clonotype came up a few times. The rearrangement joins TRBV13 to TRBJ2-7; TRBD2 aligns across 8 bases. The CDR3 runs to 15 residues. Germline values: CDR1 PRHDT, CDR2 FYEKMQ (reference sequence). Losses at the gene ends were 1 base for V and 3 bases for J; bases not matched to a gene: 5. CDR3 sequence (DNA): TGTGCCAGCAGCTTAGCCCTAGCGGGTTTCTACGAGCAGTACTTC. Its translation: CASSLALAGFYEQYF.

The V call is TRBV5-1, the J call TRBJ2-1; TRBD2 matches at 10 bases. The CDR3 runs to 16 residues. V lost 4 bases, J lost 6 bases, and 10 bases stayed unmatched. Per the germline V gene, CDR1 is SGHRS and CDR2 is YFSETQ. The CDR3, as DNA: TGCGCCAGCAGCCTATTAGGACTAGCGGAAATCAATGAGCAGTTCTTC. Translating gives CASSLLGLAEINEQFF.

The chain recombines TRBV28 with TRBJ2-2, with D possibly being TRBD1 or TRBD2 (6 bases each). CDR1 and CDR2 (germline): MDHEN, SYDVKM. CDR3 length equals 14 residues. The V end was cut by 10 bases, the J end by 5 bases, with 17 bases between. CDR3 in amino acids: CATYSGGGTGELFF. CDR3 sequence (DNA): TGTGCCACCTATAGCGGAGGGGGGACCGGGGAGCTGTTTTTT.

In this sample, this clonotype turned up many times. V is TRBV5-1 and J is TRBJ2-7; the match to TRBD2 covers 8 bases. CDR1 SGHRS and CDR2 YFSETQ come from the germline V gene. V lost 1 base to trimming and J lost 1 base; unmatched junction nucleotides: 10. This CDR3 is built from 17 residues. CDR3 in DNA: TGCGCCAGCAGCTTGAGGGTACTAGCGGAACGTTCCTACGAGCAGTACTTC. It translates to CASSLRVLAERSYEQYF.

This clonotype was counted ten times or more. The genes are TRBV2 and TRBJ2-1; TRBD2 aligns across 7 bases. Germline CDR1 SNHLY, CDR2 FYNNEI. This CDR3 is built from 15 residues. V lost 0 bases to trimming and J lost 2 bases; unmatched junction nucleotides: 1. The CDR3 protein is CASSEALAAYNEQFF. CDR3 sequence (DNA): TGTGCCAGCAGTGAAGCTCTAGCGGCCTACAATGAGCAGTTCTTC. Using reference TRBV2 and TRBJ2-1 for the parts outside the CDR3, the full variable domain is EPEVTQTPSHQVTQMGQEVILRCVPISNHLYFYWYRQILGQKVEFLVSFYNNEISEKSEIFDDQFSVERPDGSNFTLKIRSTKLEDSAMYFCASSEALAAYNEQFFGPGTRLTVL.

The chain uses TRBV25-1 and TRBJ2-5; TRBD1 is a possible D gene (6 bases). The CDR3 is 12 amino acids. Trimming removed 8 bases from V and 4 bases from J, with 11 bases in between. Germline CDR1 MGHDK, CDR2 SYGVNS. This CDR3 reads CASARGGETQYF. CDR3 DNA sequence: TGTGCCAGCGCAAGAGGGGGAGAGACCCAGTACTTC.

The genes are TRBV28 and TRBJ1-1, with 9 bases aligning to TRBD1. The ends lost 6 bases at V and 4 bases at J; junction bases unmatched: 6. Germline CDR1 reads MDHEN; CDR2 reads SYDVKM. This CDR3 spans 14 amino acids. CDR3 sequence reads: CASRTGTGLTEAFF. For the CDR3, the DNA is TGTGCCAGCAGGACCGGGACAGGGCTCACTGAAGCTTTCTTT.

The rearrangement uses TRBV6-9 and TRBJ2-2; D gene uncertain. CDR1 is MNHGY and CDR2 is SVAAGI in the germline V gene. V lost 6 bases, J lost 0 bases, and 5 bases lay in between. CDR3 length: 13 residues. CDR3 region: CASRIPNTGELFF. CDR3 DNA: TGTGCCAGCAGGATTCCGAACACCGGGGAGCTGTTTTTT.

This clonotype was detected ten times or more. The chain is built from TRBV30 and TRBJ1-5; D uncertain. Looked up from germline, CDR1 is GTSNPN and CDR2 is SVGIG (reference sequence). Trimming pared 7 bases from V and 5 bases from J, leaving 15 bases between. The length of the CDR3 is 13 residues. The CDR3 region has the DNA TGTGCCTCCTGGGTAGACGGCGATCAGCCCCAGCATTTT. Its translation is CASWVDGDQPQHF. Full variable domain (missing parts from reference TRBV30 and TRBJ1-5): SQTIHQWPATLVQPVGSPLSLECTVEGTSNPNLYWYRQAAGRGLQLLFYSVGIGQISSEVPQNLSASRPQDRQFILSSKKLLLSDSGFYLCASWVDGDQPQHFGDGTRLSIL.

This clonotype was seen many times. V usage is TRBV7-9 and J usage is TRBJ2-7; D gene ambiguous. CDR1 and CDR2 from the germline V gene are SEHNR and FQNEAQ (reference sequence). The V end was cut by 3 bases, the J end by 3 bases, with 9 bases between. The CDR3 length is 13 residues. Here the CDR3 DNA reads TGTGCCAGCAGCTTCGAGAATCTCTACGAGCAGTACTTC. It translates to CASSFENLYEQYF. Complete variable domain (other parts from reference TRBV7-9 and TRBJ2-7): DTGVSQNPRHKITKRGQNVTFRCDPISEHNRLYWYRQTLGQGPEFLTYFQNEAQLEKSRLLSDRFSAERPKGSFSTLEIQRTEQGDSAMYLCASSFENLYEQYFGPGTRLTVT.